The clone carrying this T cell receptor beta chain was recorded once. What it recognizes is unknown. This sample is drawn from a study of T cell repertoires in cytomegalovirus infection. MiXCR was run by TCRdb on the reads, yielding one entry per CDR3 protein. Of 250,000 to 300,000 distinct CDR3 sequences in the sample, 20% to 25% were seen once. The receptor's source is a human donor in good health (CMV status not recorded). Some clones in this sample may be carry-over from other donors' samples. The sample here was cultured PBMCs, taken from culture after CMV antigen stimulation.

The CDR3 nucleotides are TGCGCCAGCAGGTCTGGGCCCTTATTGAACACTGAAGCTTTCTTT. Protein product: CASRSGPLLNTEAFF. The chain is built from TRBV5-1 and TRBJ1-1; no clear D. The CDR3 contains 15 residues. Germline assignment: CDR1 SGHRS and CDR2 YFSETQ. V lost 5 bases, J lost 0 bases, and 14 bases lay in between.